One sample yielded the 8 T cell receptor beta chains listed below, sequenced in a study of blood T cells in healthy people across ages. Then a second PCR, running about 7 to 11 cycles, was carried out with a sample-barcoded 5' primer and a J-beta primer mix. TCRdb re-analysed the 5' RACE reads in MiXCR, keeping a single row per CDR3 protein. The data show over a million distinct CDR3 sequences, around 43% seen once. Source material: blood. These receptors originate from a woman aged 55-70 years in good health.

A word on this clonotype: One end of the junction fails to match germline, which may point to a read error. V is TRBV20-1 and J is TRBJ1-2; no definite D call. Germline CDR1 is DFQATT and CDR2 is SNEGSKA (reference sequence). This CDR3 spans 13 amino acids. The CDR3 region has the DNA TGCAGTGCGAGAGGGAGTCCAGGCTATGGCTACACCTTC. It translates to CSARGSPGYGYTF.

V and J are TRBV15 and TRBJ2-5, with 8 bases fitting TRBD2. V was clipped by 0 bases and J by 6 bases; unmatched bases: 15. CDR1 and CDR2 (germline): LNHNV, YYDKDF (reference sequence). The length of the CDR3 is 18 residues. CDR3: CATSRDGWLGLGMKTQYF. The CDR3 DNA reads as TGTGCCACCAGCAGAGATGGGTGGCTGGGACTAGGAATGAAGACCCAGTACTTC.

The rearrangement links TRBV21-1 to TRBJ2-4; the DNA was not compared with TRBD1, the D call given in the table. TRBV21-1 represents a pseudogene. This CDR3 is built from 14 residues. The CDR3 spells CASEGTEARNIQYF. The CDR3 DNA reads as TGTGCCAGCGAGGGGACAGAAGCCAGAAACATTCAGTACTTC.

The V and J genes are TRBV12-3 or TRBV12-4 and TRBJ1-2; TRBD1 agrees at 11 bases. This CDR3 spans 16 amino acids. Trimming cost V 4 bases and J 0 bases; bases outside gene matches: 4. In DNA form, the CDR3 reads TGTGCCAGCAGTTCGGGACAGGGGGTTTCTAACTATGGCTACACCTTC. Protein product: CASSSGQGVSNYGYTF.

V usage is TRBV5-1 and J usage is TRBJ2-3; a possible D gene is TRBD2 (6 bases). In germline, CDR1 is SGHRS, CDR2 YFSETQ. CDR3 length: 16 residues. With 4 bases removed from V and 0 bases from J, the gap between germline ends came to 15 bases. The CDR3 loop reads CASSPFRGTSTDTQYF. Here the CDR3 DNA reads TGCGCCAGCAGCCCCTTCCGCGGGACGAGCACAGATACGCAGTATTTT.

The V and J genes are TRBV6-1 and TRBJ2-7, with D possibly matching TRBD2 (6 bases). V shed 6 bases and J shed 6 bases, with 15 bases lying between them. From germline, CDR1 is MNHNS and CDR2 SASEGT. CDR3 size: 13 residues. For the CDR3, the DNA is TGTGCCAGCAGCTATAGCGGAAACCCCGAGCAGTACTTC. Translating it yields CASSYSGNPEQYF.

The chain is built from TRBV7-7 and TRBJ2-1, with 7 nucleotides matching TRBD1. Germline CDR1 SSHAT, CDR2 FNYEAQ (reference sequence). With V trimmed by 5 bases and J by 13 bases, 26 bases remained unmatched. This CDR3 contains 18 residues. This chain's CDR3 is CASSPRLDPRDSEETQFF. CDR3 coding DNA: TGTGCCAGCAGCCCTCGGCTTGATCCCCGGGACAGCGAAGAGACCCAGTTCTTC.

CDR3 loop: CSARGGSGSSYNEQFF. The CDR3 bases are TGCAGTGCTAGAGGGGGTAGCGGGAGCTCCTACAATGAGCAGTTCTTC. The chain carries TRBV20-1 and TRBJ2-1, with 9 positions matching TRBD2. The V gene's germline CDR1 is DFQATT and CDR2 SNEGSKA (reference sequence). This CDR3 is 16 amino acids long. V shed 1 base and J 0 bases; nucleotides not matched to a gene: 4.